The source of this T cell receptor (beta chain) is a study of blood T cells in healthy people across ages. Whole-study context: Template-switching capture recovered about one barcoded beta molecule per two T cells. General study points: Possibly confounding the expanded clonotype changes was the fact that donor CMV status was unknown. Estimates of diversity drawn from one million T cells were considered underestimates.

Through a sample-barcoded 5' primer and a J-beta primer mix, a second PCR was run for roughly 6 to 11 cycles. TCRdb recomputed calls from the 5' RACE reads with MiXCR, one row per CDR3 protein. The sample carries some 920,000 distinct CDR3 sequences, 51% recorded once. From germline, CDR1 is SGHTA and CDR2 FQGNSA. There are 16 residues in the CDR3. Concerning this clonotype: Antigen: not known. A junction end diverges from the germline sequence, so it may reflect a read error.

Peripheral blood, about 10 milliliters per donor, was collected. This receptor was taken from a woman aged 55-70 years in good health. The sequenced material came from blood. The rearrangement joins TRBV7-2 to TRBJ2-1, with 13 bases matching TRBD2. The CDR3 reads CVSSSTSGRTRNEQFF. The CDR3 DNA reads as TGTGTCAGCAGCTCGACTAGCGGGAGGACGAGGAATGAGCAGTTCTTC.